A selection of T cell receptor beta chains follows, all from one sample in a study of T cell repertoires in cytomegalovirus infection. TCRdb independently ran MiXCR on the reads; one entry per CDR3 protein. The table records approximately 25,000 distinct CDR3 sequences, roughly a fifth of them present only once. Which antigens these TCRs recognize remains unknown. The starting material was CD8+ T cells from cultured PBMCs, obtained from culture after CMV antigen stimulation. These receptors were taken from a human donor in good health (CMV status not recorded). Some clones in this sample may be carry-over from other donors' samples. Both conserved end residues are part of each CDR3. The D gene is left open where the match is weak. The listing skips clone size in some rows; elsewhere it reads once, few, many or a size class.

CDR3 length: 13
J gene: TRBJ1-1
D gene: NA
V gene: TRBV19
clone size: NA
CDR3 DNA: TGTGCCAGTAGTATTCAAGAGGGCACTGAAGCTTTCTTT
CDR3 protein: CASSIQEGTEAFF

CDR3 length: 19
J gene: TRBJ2-1
D gene: TRBD2
V gene: TRBV11-2
clone size: many
CDR3 DNA: TGTGCCAGCAGCTTAGACGGCCGACTAGCGGGGGCCCTCTACAATGAGCAGTTCTTC
CDR3 protein: CASSLDGRLAGALYNEQFF

CDR3 length: 14
J gene: TRBJ2-1
D gene: TRBD1
V gene: TRBV6-1
clone size: many
CDR3 DNA: TGTGCCAGCAGCCGACAGGGGGCCTACAATGAGCAGTTCTTC
CDR3 protein: CASSRQGAYNEQFF

CDR3 length: 19
J gene: TRBJ2-4
D gene: TRBD2
V gene: TRBV7-4
clone size: few
CDR3 DNA: TGTGCCAGCAGTTTTGACACGAGGGCTAGCGGATTAGCCAAAAACATTCAGTACTTC
CDR3 protein: CASSFDTRASGLAKNIQYF

CDR3 length: 13
J gene: TRBJ1-2
D gene: NA
V gene: TRBV6-5
clone size: few
CDR3 DNA: TGTGCCAGCAGTTACACCAGATTCTATGGCTACACCTTC
CDR3 protein: CASSYTRFYGYTF

CDR3 length: 12
J gene: TRBJ1-2
D gene: NA
V gene: TRBV7-9
clone size: NA
CDR3 DNA: TGTGCCAGCAGCCCGAGTCTCGGGGGCTACACCTTC
CDR3 protein: CASSPSLGGYTF

CDR3 length: 13
J gene: TRBJ1-2
D gene: NA
V gene: TRBV2
clone size: few
CDR3 DNA: TGTGCCAGCATGCTGGGTTCCAACTATGGCTACACCTTC
CDR3 protein: CASMLGSNYGYTF

CDR3 length: 16
J gene: TRBJ2-2
D gene: NA
V gene: TRBV3-1
clone size: NA
CDR3 DNA: TGTGCCAGCAGCCCCCGGGTGAAGGTGAACACCGGGGAGCTGTTTTTT
CDR3 protein: CASSPRVKVNTGELFF

CDR3 length: 13
J gene: TRBJ2-7
D gene: NA
V gene: TRBV7-2
clone size: NA
CDR3 DNA: TGTGCCAGCAGCAAAGTTCGGTTGAGGGAGCAGTACTTC
CDR3 protein: CASSKVRLREQYF

CDR3 length: 15
J gene: TRBJ1-4
D gene: TRBD1
V gene: TRBV5-4
clone size: few
CDR3 DNA: TGTGCCAGCAGTTCAGGGGGCCGGTCTGCCGAAAAACTGTTTTTT
CDR3 protein: CASSSGGRSAEKLFF

CDR3 length: 12
J gene: TRBJ1-6
D gene: NA
V gene: TRBV27
clone size: NA
CDR3 DNA: TGTGCCAGCTCTACCGGGAATTCACCCCTCCACTTT
CDR3 protein: CASSTGNSPLHF

CDR3 length: 15
J gene: TRBJ2-7
D gene: TRBD1
V gene: TRBV6-6
clone size: few
CDR3 DNA: TGTGCCAGCAGTGATCCCGGGACAGCCGTTTACGAGCAGTACTTC
CDR3 protein: CASSDPGTAVYEQYF

CDR3 length: 15
J gene: TRBJ2-2
D gene: NA
V gene: TRBV7-9
clone size: few
CDR3 DNA: TGTGCCAGCAGGCCATCAGACGGCGGCACCGGGGAGCTGTTTTTT
CDR3 protein: CASRPSDGGTGELFF

CDR3 length: 14
J gene: TRBJ2-7
D gene: NA
V gene: TRBV18
clone size: NA
CDR3 DNA: TGTGCCAGCTCCCCCCTGGACGGAACATACGAGCAGTACTTC
CDR3 protein: CASSPLDGTYEQYF